The 9 T cell receptor beta chains given below trace back to one sample, sequenced in a study of PD-L1 blockade in urothelial cancer. Only in-frame clones appear in the TCRdb table, and some are missing; sequencing was by immunoSEQ multiplex PCR. Counted here are 100,000 or so clones, around 85% occurring once; the ten biggest clones make up 2% to 2.5%. The starting material was PBMCs, obtained around atezolizumab (anti-PD-L1) treatment. These receptors originate from a man between 50 and 59 years old with urothelial cancer.

This sequence joins TRBV30 and TRBJ2-2; D perhaps matches TRBD2 (7 bases). CDR3 length: 15 amino acids. CDR1 GTSNPN and CDR2 SVGIG come from the germline V gene (reference sequence). Trimming pared 5 bases from V and 5 bases from J, leaving 18 bases between. As DNA, the CDR3 is TGTGCCTGGCCTTGGGGGGGAGGGGGGACCGGGGAGCTGTTTTTT. This gives the protein CAWPWGGGGTGELFF.

CDR3: CASSQAGGGKGEQYF. CDR3 sequence (DNA): TGTGCCAGCAGCCAGGCGGGGGGGGGCAAGGGCGAGCAGTACTTC. V gene TRBV9 combines with J gene TRBJ2-7, with 9 bases identical to TRBD2. V dropped 4 bases and J dropped 6; count of bases not matched to a gene: 11. Germline V gene data show CDR1 as SGDLS and CDR2 as YYNGEE. The CDR3 is 15 amino acids.

The chain employs TRBV4-1 and TRBJ1-2, with unresolved D. Germline V gene lookup returns CDR1 MGHRA and CDR2 YSYEKL. The length of the CDR3 is 14 residues. Trimming took off 1 base at V and 0 bases at J, with 6 bases between the two ends. The CDR3 sequence: CASSQARTNYGYTF. In DNA, the CDR3 is TGCGCCAGCAGCCAAGCGCGAACTAACTATGGCTACACCTTC.

In its sample, this clone was seen a few times. The V and J genes are TRBV7-3 and TRBJ1-2; 7 nucleotides match TRBD1. This CDR3 spans 13 amino acids. V lost 5 bases and J lost 5; bases outside the gene matches: 5. Per the germline V gene, CDR1 is SGHTA and CDR2 is FQGTGA. CDR3 in DNA: TGTGCCAGCAGCCCGGACAGGTTTTATGGCTACACCTTC. This gives the protein CASSPDRFYGYTF.

The CDR3 DNA is TGTGCCAGCAGTGCAGGGGGAGTCACAGATACGCAGTATTTT. Translating gives CASSAGGVTDTQYF. The chain uses TRBV28 and TRBJ2-3, with 7 bases identical to TRBD1. Germline V gene sequence: CDR1 MDHEN, CDR2 SYDVKM. The CDR3 sequence is 14 residues long. Trimming at V came to 5 bases and at J to 2 bases, leaving 4 bases not matched to a gene.

This clone was seen more than once but under ten times. CDR3 protein: CAWSRSNTGELFF. The CDR3 DNA sequence: TGTGCCTGGAGTCGTAGTAACACCGGGGAGCTGTTTTTT. The V gene is TRBV30, the J gene TRBJ2-2; D is undetermined. Germline CDR1 is GTSNPN and CDR2 is SVGIG (reference sequence). The CDR3 is made up of 13 amino acids. V lost 2 bases, J lost 2 bases, and 6 bases lay in between.

This chain connects TRBV25-1 to TRBJ2-7, with 10 bases lining up with TRBD2. V dropped 4 bases and J dropped 6; count of bases not matched to a gene: 6. CDR1 is MGHDK, CDR2 SYGVNS, per germline. This CDR3 is 14 amino acids long. CDR3 protein: CASSASGSPREQYF. The CDR3 nucleotides are TGTGCCAGCAGTGCTAGCGGGAGTCCTCGCGAGCAGTACTTC.

This clone was detected only once. The chain recombines TRBV5-1 with TRBJ2-6; D perhaps matches TRBD2 (5 bases). The CDR3 runs 19 residues. In germline, CDR1 is SGHRS, CDR2 YFSETQ. The ends were cut back, 0 bases at V and 0 bases at J, with 16 bases in the middle. The CDR3 loop is CASSLAVPLAGSGANVLTF. The DNA of the CDR3 is TGCGCCAGCAGCTTGGCCGTTCCACTCGCGGGCTCTGGGGCCAACGTCCTGACTTTC.

The chain employs TRBV7-2 and TRBJ2-5; 10 nucleotides align to TRBD2. V trimming: 1 base; J trimming: 5 bases; junction bases outside the gene matches: 4. Germline V gives CDR1 SGHTA, CDR2 FQGNSA. CDR3 size: 15 residues. CDR3 region: CASSLGLAGAETQYF. DNA of the CDR3: TGTGCCAGCAGCTTAGGTCTAGCGGGAGCCGAGACCCAGTACTTC.